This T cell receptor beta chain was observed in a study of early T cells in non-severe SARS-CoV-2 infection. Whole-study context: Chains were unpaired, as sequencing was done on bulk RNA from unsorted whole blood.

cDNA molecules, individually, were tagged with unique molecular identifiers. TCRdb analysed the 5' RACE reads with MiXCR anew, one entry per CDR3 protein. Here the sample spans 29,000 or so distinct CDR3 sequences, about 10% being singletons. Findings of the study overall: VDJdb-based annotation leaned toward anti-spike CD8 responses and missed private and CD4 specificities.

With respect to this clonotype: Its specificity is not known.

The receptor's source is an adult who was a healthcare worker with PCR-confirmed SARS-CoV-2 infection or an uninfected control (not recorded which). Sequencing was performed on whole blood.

CDR3 amino acids: CASSPNTKETQYF. CDR3 in DNA: TGTGCCAGCAGCCCTAACACGAAAGAGACCCAGTACTTC. V and J are TRBV6-5 and TRBJ2-5; D gene uncertain. Trimming stripped 6 bases from V and 3 bases from J, with 11 bases between. CDR3 length equals 13 residues. The V gene's germline CDR1 is MNHEY and CDR2 SVGAGI.